This TCR beta chain was profiled in a study of human T cells and chemical hapten exposure. Study conclusions and caveats: Healthy individuals' immune responses may differ from those of donors, who had alopecia.

Using its own MiXCR run on the RACE reads, TCRdb lists one record per CDR3 protein. The sample lists 150,000 to 200,000 distinct CDR3 sequences; approximately 15% were seen once. The time point here: patch test 1, 2 weeks after DPC sensitization. The sample's treatment: therapeutic diphenylcyclopropenone sensitization with weekly scalp DPC. Phlebotomy was performed prior to application of every patch test. V lost 5 bases and J 0 bases, leaving 14 bases between the germline ends. Germline CDR1 and CDR2: SGHTA and FQGNSA. This CDR3 region has 16 residues. This clonotype was seen a handful of times. Its cognate antigen is unknown.

This rearrangement joins TRBV7-2 to TRBJ1-5; D gene unclear. This sequence originates from a woman in her thirties with alopecia areata. Some clones in this sample may be carry-over from other donors' samples. The sample here was whole blood, taken in connection with sensitization to the hapten diphenylcyclopropenone (DPC). The CDR3 loop is CASSLFPDYSNQPQHF. The CDR3 nucleotides are TGTGCCAGCAGCCTTTTCCCGGATTATAGCAATCAGCCCCAGCATTTT.